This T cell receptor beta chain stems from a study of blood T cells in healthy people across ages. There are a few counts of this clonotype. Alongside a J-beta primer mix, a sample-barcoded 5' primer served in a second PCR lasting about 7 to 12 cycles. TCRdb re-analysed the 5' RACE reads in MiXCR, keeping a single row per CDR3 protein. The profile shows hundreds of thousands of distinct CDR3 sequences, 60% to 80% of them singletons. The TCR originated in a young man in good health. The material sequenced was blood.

CDR3 region: CSARSGLAGAEGETQYF. The CDR3 coding sequence is TGCAGTGCTAGATCCGGACTAGCGGGGGCAGAGGGGGAGACCCAGTACTTC. J is TRBJ2-5 and V is TRBV20-1, with TRBD2 matching 13 bases. The V segment lost 2 bases and the J segment 5 bases; nucleotides outside the gene matches: 11. The CDR3 runs to 17 residues. Germline CDR1 reads DFQATT; CDR2 reads SNEGSKA (reference sequence).